Sequencing of this T cell receptor (beta chain) was carried out in a study of T cells in Graves' hyperthyroidism and ophthalmopathy. Findings of the study overall: Using 13 V-J features, a model discriminated ophthalmopathy from stable hyperthyroidism.

Trimming pared 4 bases from V and 13 bases from J, leaving 14 bases between. The germline CDR1 and CDR2 sequences are SGHNT and YENEEA. This CDR3 is built from 12 residues. TCR beta CDR3 regions were amplified from RNA. HTBI primers drove first-round RT-PCR of the TCR CDR3. TCRdb called the multiplex PCR reads again in MiXCR, with one record for every CDR3 protein. The table lists a few hundred thousand distinct CDR3 sequences, around 14% of them singletons. A note on this clonotype: Its antigen is undetermined.

Every diagnosis used clinical symptoms, serum thyroxine and TRAb, thyroid ultrasound and orbital computed tomography. PBMCs were sourced from approximately 9 ml fresh peripheral blood. This chain connects TRBV11-3 to TRBJ2-1; maybe TRBD1 (5 bases). Input material: blood. This sequence originates from a woman aged 25 to 39 with Graves' hyperthyroidism that later progressed to Graves' ophthalmopathy. This CDR3 is CASSSYQGSQFF. CDR3 nucleotide sequence: TGTGCCAGCAGCTCCTATCAGGGTTCCCAGTTCTTC.